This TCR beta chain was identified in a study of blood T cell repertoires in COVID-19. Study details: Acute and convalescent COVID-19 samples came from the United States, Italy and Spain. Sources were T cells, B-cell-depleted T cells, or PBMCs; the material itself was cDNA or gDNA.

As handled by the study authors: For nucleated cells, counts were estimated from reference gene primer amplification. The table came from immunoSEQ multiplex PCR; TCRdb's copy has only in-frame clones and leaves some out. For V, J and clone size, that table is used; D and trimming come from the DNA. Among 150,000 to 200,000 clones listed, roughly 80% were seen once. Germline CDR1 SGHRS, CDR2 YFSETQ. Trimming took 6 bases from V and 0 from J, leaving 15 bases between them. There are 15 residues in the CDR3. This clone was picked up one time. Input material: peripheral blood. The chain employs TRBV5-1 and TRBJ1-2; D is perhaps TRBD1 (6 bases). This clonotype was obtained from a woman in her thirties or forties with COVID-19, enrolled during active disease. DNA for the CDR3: TGCGCCAGCACCGGCGGGGGCCCGACTAACTATGGCTACACCTTC. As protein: CASTGGGPTNYGYTF.